The clone carrying this TCR beta chain was seen only a few times. These data are taken from a study of patients and donors after allogeneic stem cell transplantation. TCRdb ran MiXCR on the RT-PCR reads and lists one entry per CDR3 protein. The profile shows tens of thousands of distinct CDR3 sequences, around 35% of them singletons. The CDR3 length is 12 residues. Looked up from germline, CDR1 is SEHNR and CDR2 is FQNEAQ (reference sequence). V lost 2 bases, J lost 7 bases, and 5 bases lay in between. This TCR derives from a human donor who was either an allogeneic HSCT recipient or a stem cell or donor lymphocyte infusion donor (not recorded which). It is not recorded whose cells these are; they may come from a transplant donor. This sequence joins TRBV7-9 and TRBJ2-2; D is unclear. Sequencing was carried out using blood, either unsorted or a sorted T cell fraction (not recorded which). The CDR3 DNA reads TGTGCCAGCAGCTTATATGGCGGGGAGCTGTTTTTT. Protein: CASSLYGGELFF.